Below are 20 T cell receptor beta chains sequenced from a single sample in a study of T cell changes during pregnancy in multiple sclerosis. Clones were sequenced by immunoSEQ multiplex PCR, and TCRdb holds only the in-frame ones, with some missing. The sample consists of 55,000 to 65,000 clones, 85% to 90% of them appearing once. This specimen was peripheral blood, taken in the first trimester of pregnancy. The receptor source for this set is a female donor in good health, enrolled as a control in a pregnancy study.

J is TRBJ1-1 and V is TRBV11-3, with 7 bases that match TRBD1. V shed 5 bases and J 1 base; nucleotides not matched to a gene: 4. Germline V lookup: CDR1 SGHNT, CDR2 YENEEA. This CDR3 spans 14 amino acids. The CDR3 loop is CASSATGQNTEAFF. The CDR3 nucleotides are TGTGCCAGCAGCGCGACAGGGCAGAACACTGAAGCTTTCTTT. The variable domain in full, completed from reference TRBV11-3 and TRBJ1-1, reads EAGVVQSPRYKIIEKKQPVAFWCNPISGHNTLYWYLQNLGQGPELLIRYENEEAVDDSQLPKDRFSAERLKGVDSTLKIQPAELGDSAVYLCASSATGQNTEAFFGQGTRLTVV.

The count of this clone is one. CDR3 in DNA: TGTGCCAGCACCGGAAACCGGGACAACGTTGTGGGCACTGAAGCTTTCTTT. The encoded protein is CASTGNRDNVVGTEAFF. The rearrangement uses TRBV2 and TRBJ1-1; possibly TRBD1 for D (6 bases). The CDR3 covers 17 residues. Germline CDR1 and CDR2: SNHLY and FYNNEI. V was shortened by 7 bases and J by 4 bases, with 25 bases between the two germline ends. The whole variable domain, filled in from reference TRBV2 and TRBJ1-1, reads EPEVTQTPSHQVTQMGQEVILRCVPISNHLYFYWYRQILGQKVEFLVSFYNNEISEKSEIFDDQFSVERPDGSNFTLKIRSTKLEDSAMYFCASTGNRDNVVGTEAFFGQGTRLTVV.

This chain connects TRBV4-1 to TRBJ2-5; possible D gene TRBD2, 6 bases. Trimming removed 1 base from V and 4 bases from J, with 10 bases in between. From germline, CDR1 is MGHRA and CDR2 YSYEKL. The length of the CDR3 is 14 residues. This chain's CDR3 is CASSQAGGGETQYF. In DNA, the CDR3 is TGCGCCAGCAGCCAAGCCGGGGGAGGAGAGACCCAGTACTTC.

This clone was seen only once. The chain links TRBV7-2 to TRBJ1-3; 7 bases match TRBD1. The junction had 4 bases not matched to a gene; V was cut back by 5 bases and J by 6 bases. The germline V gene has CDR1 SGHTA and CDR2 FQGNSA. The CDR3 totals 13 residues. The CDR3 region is CASSLGQANTIYF. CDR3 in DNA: TGTGCCAGCAGCCTCGGACAGGCAAACACCATATATTTT. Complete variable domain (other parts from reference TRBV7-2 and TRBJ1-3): GAGVSQSPSNKVTEKGKDVELRCDPISGHTALYWYRQSLGQGLEFLIYFQGNSAPDKSGLPSDRFSAERTGGSVSTLTIQRTQQEDSAVYLCASSLGQANTIYFGEGSWLTVV.

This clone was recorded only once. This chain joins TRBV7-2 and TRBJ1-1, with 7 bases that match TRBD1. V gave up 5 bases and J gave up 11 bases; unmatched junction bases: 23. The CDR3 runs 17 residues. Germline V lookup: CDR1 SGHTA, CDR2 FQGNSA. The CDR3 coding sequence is TGTGCCAGCAGCCCCCGGGAGGGGGCTGAGTATTGGGTGAATGCTTTCTTT. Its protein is CASSPREGAEYWVNAFF. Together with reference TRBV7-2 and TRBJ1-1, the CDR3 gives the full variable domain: GAGVSQSPSNKVTEKGKDVELRCDPISGHTALYWYRQSLGQGLEFLIYFQGNSAPDKSGLPSDRFSAERTGGSVSTLTIQRTQQEDSAVYLCASSPREGAEYWVNAFFGQGTRLTVV.

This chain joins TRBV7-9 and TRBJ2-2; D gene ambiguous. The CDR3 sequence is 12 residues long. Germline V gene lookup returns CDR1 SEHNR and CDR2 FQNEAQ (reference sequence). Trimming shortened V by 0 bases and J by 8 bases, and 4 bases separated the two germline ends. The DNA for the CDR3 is TGTGCCAGCAGCTTAGCGTCAGGGGAGCTGTTTTTT. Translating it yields CASSLASGELFF.

CDR3: CASRWEATGYGYTF. The CDR3 nucleotides are TGTGCCAGTAGATGGGAGGCGACGGGCTATGGCTACACCTTC. The rearrangement links TRBV19 to TRBJ1-2; D is uncertain. The CDR3 loop spans 14 amino acids. V shed 6 bases and J shed 4 bases, with 15 bases lying between them. From germline, CDR1 is LNHDA and CDR2 SQIVND (reference sequence).

The chain's CDR3 is CASRASGGPEQFF. The CDR3 DNA follows: TGTGCCAGCCGGGCTAGCGGGGGGCCTGAGCAGTTCTTC. V gene TRBV19 combines with J gene TRBJ2-1, with 11 bases fitting TRBD2. The CDR3 has 13 amino acids. Losses at the gene ends were 9 bases for V and 9 bases for J; bases not matched to a gene: 7. CDR1 is LNHDA, CDR2 SQIVND, per germline (reference sequence).

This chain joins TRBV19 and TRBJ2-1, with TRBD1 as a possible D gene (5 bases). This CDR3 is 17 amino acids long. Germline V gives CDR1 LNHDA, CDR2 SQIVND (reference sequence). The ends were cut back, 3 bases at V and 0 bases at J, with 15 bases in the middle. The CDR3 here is CASSIEDKLSSYNEQFF. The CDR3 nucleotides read TGTGCCAGTAGTATTGAGGACAAACTGAGCTCCTACAATGAGCAGTTCTTC.

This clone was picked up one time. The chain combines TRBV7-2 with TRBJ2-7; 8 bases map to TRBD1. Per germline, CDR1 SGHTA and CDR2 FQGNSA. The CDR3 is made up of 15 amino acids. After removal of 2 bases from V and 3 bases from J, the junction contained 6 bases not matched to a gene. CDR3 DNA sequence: TGTGCCAGCAGCTTATCAGACAGGGGTTTCTACGAGCAGTACTTC. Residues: CASSLSDRGFYEQYF.

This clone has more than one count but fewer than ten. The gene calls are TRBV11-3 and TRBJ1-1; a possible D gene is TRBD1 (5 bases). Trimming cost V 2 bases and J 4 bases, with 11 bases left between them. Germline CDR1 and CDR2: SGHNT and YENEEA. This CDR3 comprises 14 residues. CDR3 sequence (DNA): TGTGCCAGCAGCTTAACAGGTATTGTCACTGAAGCTTTCTTT. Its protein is CASSLTGIVTEAFF. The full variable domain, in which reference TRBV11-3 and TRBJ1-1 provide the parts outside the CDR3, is EAGVVQSPRYKIIEKKQPVAFWCNPISGHNTLYWYLQNLGQGPELLIRYENEEAVDDSQLPKDRFSAERLKGVDSTLKIQPAELGDSAVYLCASSLTGIVTEAFFGQGTRLTVV.

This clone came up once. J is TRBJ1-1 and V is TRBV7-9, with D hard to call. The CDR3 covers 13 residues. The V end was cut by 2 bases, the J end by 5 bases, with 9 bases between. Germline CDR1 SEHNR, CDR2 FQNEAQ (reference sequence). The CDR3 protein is CASSLIGETEAFF. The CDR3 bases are TGTGCCAGCAGCTTAATCGGGGAAACTGAAGCTTTCTTT.

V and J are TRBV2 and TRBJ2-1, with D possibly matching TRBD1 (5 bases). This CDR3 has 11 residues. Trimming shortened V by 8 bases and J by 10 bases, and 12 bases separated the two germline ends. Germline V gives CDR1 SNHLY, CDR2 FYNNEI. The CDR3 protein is CASPREREQFF. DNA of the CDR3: TGTGCCAGCCCCAGGGAAAGGGAGCAGTTCTTC. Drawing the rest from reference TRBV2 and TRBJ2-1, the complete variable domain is EPEVTQTPSHQVTQMGQEVILRCVPISNHLYFYWYRQILGQKVEFLVSFYNNEISEKSEIFDDQFSVERPDGSNFTLKIRSTKLEDSAMYFCASPREREQFFGPGTRLTVL.

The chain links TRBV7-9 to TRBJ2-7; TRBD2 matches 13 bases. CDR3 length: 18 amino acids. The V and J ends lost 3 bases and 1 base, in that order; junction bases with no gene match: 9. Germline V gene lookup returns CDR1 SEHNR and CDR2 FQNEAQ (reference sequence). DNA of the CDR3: TGTGCCAGCAGCTTGACTAGCGGGGGGCCCTTGCCGTCCTACGAGCAGTACTTC. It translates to CASSLTSGGPLPSYEQYF.

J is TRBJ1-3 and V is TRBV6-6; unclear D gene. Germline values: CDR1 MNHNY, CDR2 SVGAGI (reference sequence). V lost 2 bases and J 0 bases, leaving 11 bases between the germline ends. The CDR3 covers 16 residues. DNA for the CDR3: TGTGCCAGCAGTTACCAGGAGGTGGGCTCTGGAAACACCATATATTTT. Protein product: CASSYQEVGSGNTIYF.

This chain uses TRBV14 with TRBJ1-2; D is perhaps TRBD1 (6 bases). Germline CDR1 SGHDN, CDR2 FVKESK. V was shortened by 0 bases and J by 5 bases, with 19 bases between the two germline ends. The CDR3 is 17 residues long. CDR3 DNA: TGTGCCAGCAGCCAAGATGGAGGTGGCAGGGGCATTTATGGCTACACCTTC. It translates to CASSQDGGGRGIYGYTF.

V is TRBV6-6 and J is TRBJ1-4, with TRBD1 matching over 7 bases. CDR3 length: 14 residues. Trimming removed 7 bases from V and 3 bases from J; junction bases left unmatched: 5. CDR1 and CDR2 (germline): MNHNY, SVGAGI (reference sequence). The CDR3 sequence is CASILTGSNEKLFF. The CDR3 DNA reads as TGTGCCAGCATCCTGACAGGGTCTAATGAAAAACTGTTTTTT.

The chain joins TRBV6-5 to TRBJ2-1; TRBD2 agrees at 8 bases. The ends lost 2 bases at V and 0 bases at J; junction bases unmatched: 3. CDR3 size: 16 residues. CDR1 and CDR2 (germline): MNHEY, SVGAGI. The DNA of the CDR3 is TGTGCCAGCAGTTACCGGGAGGGGGGCTCCTACAATGAGCAGTTCTTC. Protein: CASSYREGGSYNEQFF.

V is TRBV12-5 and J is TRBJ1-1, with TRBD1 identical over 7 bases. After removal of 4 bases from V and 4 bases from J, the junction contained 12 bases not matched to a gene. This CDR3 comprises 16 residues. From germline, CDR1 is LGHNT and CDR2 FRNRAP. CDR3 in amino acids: CASGWARGGAGTEAFF. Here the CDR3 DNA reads TGTGCTAGTGGTTGGGCTCGAGGGGGCGCGGGCACTGAAGCTTTCTTT.

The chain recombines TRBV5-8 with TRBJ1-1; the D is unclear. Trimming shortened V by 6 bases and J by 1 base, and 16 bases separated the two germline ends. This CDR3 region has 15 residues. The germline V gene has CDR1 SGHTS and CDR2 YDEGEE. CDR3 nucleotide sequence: TGTGCCAGCACCTCCAAGATAGACAAGAACACTGAAGCTTTCTTT. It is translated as CASTSKIDKNTEAFF.